Presented here are 17 T cell receptor beta chains from one specimen sequenced in a study of shared clonotypes between healthy human individuals. Some clones are missing from TCRdb's copy, which holds only in-frame ones; the method was immunoSEQ multiplex PCR. The data show around 1.4 million clones, 97% to 99% seen once. Material: naive CD4+ T cells sorted from blood. Subset of the sample: CD45RA+ positively selected. These receptors were taken from a man aged 30 to 45 in good health.

The chain combines TRBV7-2 with TRBJ1-1, with unresolved D. CDR3 length: 16 residues. Per the germline V gene, CDR1 is SGHTA and CDR2 is FQGNSA. V was clipped by 5 bases and J by 8 bases, with 24 bases between them. CDR3 loop: CASSKERRGGKEEAFF. CDR3 DNA: TGTGCCAGCAGCAAAGAACGGCGGGGAGGGAAAGAGGAAGCTTTCTTT. The variable domain in full, completed from reference TRBV7-2 and TRBJ1-1, reads GAGVSQSPSNKVTEKGKDVELRCDPISGHTALYWYRQSLGQGLEFLIYFQGNSAPDKSGLPSDRFSAERTGGSVSTLTIQRTQQEDSAVYLCASSKERRGGKEEAFFGQGTRLTVV.

The rearrangement links TRBV9 to TRBJ2-1; 8 nucleotides agree with TRBD2. The CDR3 has 15 residues. CDR1 and CDR2 from the germline V gene are SGDLS and YYNGEE. V shed 4 bases and J 9 bases; nucleotides not matched to a gene: 12. The CDR3 reads CASSLGSIAGSEQFF. The CDR3 DNA sequence: TGTGCCAGCAGCCTCGGATCCATAGCGGGATCTGAGCAGTTCTTC.

The rearrangement joins TRBV5-4 to TRBJ2-1, with TRBD2 identical over 8 bases. The CDR3 consists of 15 residues. Germline V gene lookup returns CDR1 SGHNT and CDR2 YYREEE (reference sequence). J gave up 3 bases and V 6 bases, and 8 bases lay outside the gene matches. The CDR3 here is CASTPVSGSYNEQFF. In DNA, the CDR3 is TGTGCCAGCACCCCGGTAAGCGGGAGCTACAATGAGCAGTTCTTC.

Remarks on this clone: Distinct nucleotide sequences in the sample also encode this CDR3. This chain links TRBV27 with TRBJ2-1; D possibly corresponds to TRBD2 (6 bases). Germline CDR1 is MNHEY and CDR2 is SMNVEV (reference sequence). The CDR3 consists of 15 residues. Trimming pared 3 bases from V and 4 bases from J, leaving 13 bases between. CDR3 protein: CASSLGLASYNEQFF. CDR3 bases: TGTGCCAGCAGTTTGGGCCTAGCGAGTTACAATGAGCAGTTCTTC.

V gene TRBV7-3 combines with J gene TRBJ2-1; TRBD2 matches 10 bases. Unmatched junction bases numbered 11, after V lost 3 bases and J lost 12 bases. Germline CDR1 and CDR2: SGHTA and FQGTGA. CDR3 length: 15 residues. The CDR3: CASSFHGLAELLQFF. The CDR3 DNA reads TGTGCCAGCAGCTTTCACGGACTAGCGGAGCTTCTGCAGTTCTTC. The full variable domain, its missing parts supplied by reference TRBV7-3 and TRBJ2-1, is GAGVSQTPSNKVTEKGKYVELRCDPISGHTALYWYRQSLGQGPEFLIYFQGTGAADDSGLPNDRFFAVRPEGSVSTLKIQRTERGDSAVYLCASSFHGLAELLQFFGPGTRLTVL.

To note about this clone: This specimen includes other DNA sequences encoding the same CDR3. J is TRBJ1-2 and V is TRBV7-9; D remains ambiguous. Trimming took off 1 base at V and 2 bases at J, with 2 bases between the two ends. Germline-derived CDR1 and CDR2 are SEHNR and FQNEAQ (reference sequence). The CDR3 sequence is 12 residues long. The DNA of the CDR3 is TGTGCCAGCAGCTTAGAAAACTATGGCTACACCTTC. Encoded protein: CASSLENYGYTF.

CDR3 amino acids: CASSPRTSGTNYEQYF. In DNA, the CDR3 is TGTGCCAGCTCACCGCGGACTAGCGGTACGAACTACGAGCAGTACTTC. The rearrangement joins TRBV18 to TRBJ2-7, with 10 nucleotides matching TRBD2. CDR3 length equals 16 residues. V shed 3 bases, J shed 3 bases, and the junction held 8 bases outside the gene matches. Germline-derived CDR1 and CDR2 are KGHSH and LQKENI.

The chain recombines TRBV5-6 with TRBJ2-7; maybe TRBD1 (5 bases). The CDR3 has 15 residues. V lost 4 bases and J 3 bases, leaving 17 bases between the germline ends. Germline assignment: CDR1 SGHDT and CDR2 YYEEEE. This chain's CDR3 is CASSPSDRTHYEQYF. The CDR3 DNA reads as TGTGCCAGCAGCCCATCTGACAGAACACACTACGAGCAGTACTTC.

The gene calls are TRBV10-3 and TRBJ2-5, with D perhaps matching TRBD1 or TRBD2 (5 bases each). The CDR3 covers 17 residues. From germline, CDR1 is ENHRY and CDR2 SYGVKD. Trimming stripped 2 bases from V and 0 bases from J, with 16 bases between. Here the CDR3 reads CAISEGRQRVYQETQYF. The CDR3 coding sequence is TGTGCCATCAGTGAGGGGAGACAGAGAGTATACCAAGAGACCCAGTACTTC.

This rearrangement joins TRBV5-1 to TRBJ2-1, with 12 bases identical to TRBD2. After removal of 3 bases from V and 9 bases from J, the junction contained 7 bases not matched to a gene. The CDR3 is 15 residues long. CDR1 SGHRS and CDR2 YFSETQ come from the germline V gene. CDR3 sequence (DNA): TGCGCCAGCAGCTACAGACTAGCGGGAGACGGTGAGCAGTTCTTC. Translated: CASSYRLAGDGEQFF.

The gene calls are TRBV5-1 and TRBJ2-7; perhaps TRBD2 as D (5 bases). The V and J ends lost 6 bases and 3 bases respectively, with 16 bases between them. This CDR3 region has 14 residues. The germline CDR1 and CDR2 sequences are SGHRS and YFSETQ. CDR3 sequence (DNA): TGCGCCAGCACGTTGGTGTTCGGGAACTACGAGCAGTACTTC. Its translation is CASTLVFGNYEQYF.

The chain joins TRBV7-9 to TRBJ2-3, with D possibly TRBD2 on 6 matching bases. This CDR3 has 13 residues. Trimming removed 5 bases at V and 8 bases at J, with 14 bases between. The germline V gene encodes CDR1 SEHNR and CDR2 FQNEAQ (reference sequence). CDR3 loop: CASSAVEGGTQYF. CDR3 coding DNA: TGTGCCAGCAGCGCAGTGGAGGGAGGTACGCAGTATTTT. Complete variable domain (other parts from reference TRBV7-9 and TRBJ2-3): DTGVSQNPRHKITKRGQNVTFRCDPISEHNRLYWYRQTLGQGPEFLTYFQNEAQLEKSRLLSDRFSAERPKGSFSTLEIQRTEQGDSAMYLCASSAVEGGTQYFGPGTRLTVL.

This clone was recorded only once. The chain is built from TRBV5-1 and TRBJ1-2; TRBD1 matches 9 bases. Germline V gives CDR1 SGHRS, CDR2 YFSETQ. CDR3 length: 16 residues. Trimming removed 4 bases from V and 2 bases from J; junction bases left unmatched: 9. The CDR3 nucleotides are TGCGCCAGCAGCCCTGGTCTGGGACAGGGAAACTATGGCTACACCTTC. Translated: CASSPGLGQGNYGYTF. Supplemented by reference TRBV5-1 and TRBJ1-2, the full variable domain reads KAGVTQTPRYLIKTRGQQVTLSCSPISGHRSVSWYQQTPGQGLQFLFEYFSETQRNKGNFPGRFSGRQFSNSRSEMNVSTLELGDSALYLCASSPGLGQGNYGYTFGSGTRLTVV.

This chain connects TRBV18 to TRBJ1-4; D gene ambiguous. Germline-derived CDR1 and CDR2 are KGHSH and LQKENI. CDR3 length: 12 residues. V was trimmed by 3 bases and J by 8 bases, leaving 7 bases between them. The CDR3 sequence is CASSPGKEKLFF. The DNA of the CDR3 is TGTGCCAGCTCACCTGGGAAGGAAAAACTGTTTTTT.

The genes are TRBV2 and TRBJ2-5; 7 bases line up with TRBD2. The germline gives CDR1 SNHLY, CDR2 FYNNEI. The trim removed 5 bases at V and 7 bases at J, leaving 10 bases unmatched. This CDR3 comprises 14 residues. Written as DNA, the CDR3 is TGTGCCAGCAGTTTGGCGGACTCGGGGGGGACCCAGTACTTC. Translated, it gives CASSLADSGGTQYF.

The V and J genes are TRBV19 and TRBJ2-3, with TRBD2 identical over 8 bases. The germline CDR1 and CDR2 sequences are LNHDA and SQIVND (reference sequence). V shed 5 bases, J shed 1 base, and the junction held 8 bases outside the gene matches. The CDR3 length is 16 residues. This chain's CDR3 is CASSPQAGVGTDTQYF. CDR3 nucleotide sequence: TGTGCCAGTAGTCCACAAGCGGGAGTGGGCACAGATACGCAGTATTTT.

The chain links TRBV6-1 to TRBJ2-5; D might be TRBD1 or TRBD2, each matching 5 bases. V was shortened by 4 bases and J by 5 bases, with 14 bases between the two germline ends. The CDR3 consists of 14 residues. Germline loops: CDR1 MNHNS, CDR2 SASEGT. CDR3 coding DNA: TGTGCCAGCAGTGCCCGGGACGCCTGGGAGACCCAGTACTTC. It codes for CASSARDAWETQYF.